These 21 T cell receptor beta chains came from one sample sequenced in a study of shared clonotypes between healthy human individuals. The method was immunoSEQ multiplex PCR; TCRdb's version includes in-frame clones alone and lacks a portion of them. The sample consists of roughly 1,000,000 clones, about four fifths of them appearing once. What was sequenced was memory CD4+ T cells from PBMCs. The subset denotes: CD45RA-negative fraction. These TCRs come from a young man in good health. Some clones in this sample may be carry-over from other donors' samples.

The chain recombines TRBV7-2 with TRBJ2-7; the match to TRBD1 covers 8 bases. Germline V gene data show CDR1 as SGHTA and CDR2 as FQGNSA. The CDR3 runs to 15 residues. Losses at the gene ends were 5 bases for V and 0 bases for J; bases not matched to a gene: 6. CDR3 residues: CASSQAGQASYEQYF. The CDR3 DNA follows: TGTGCCAGCAGCCAGGCGGGACAGGCCTCCTACGAGCAGTACTTC.

The chain has TRBV28 and TRBJ1-4, with D possibly TRBD1 on 5 matching bases. The CDR3 totals 14 residues. Trimming shortened V by 6 bases and J by 8 bases, and 16 bases separated the two germline ends. From germline, CDR1 is MDHEN and CDR2 SYDVKM. CDR3 bases: TGTGCCAGCAGAAATACAGGCCGGGAAGAAAAACTGTTTTTT. Its translation is CASRNTGREEKLFF.

V is TRBV11-2 and J is TRBJ2-1; the D gene is possibly TRBD2 (5 bases). The V and J ends lost 2 bases and 7 bases respectively, with 15 bases between them. The CDR3 is made up of 15 amino acids. Germline V lookup: CDR1 SGHAT, CDR2 FQNNGV. The DNA of the CDR3 is TGTGCCAGCAGCTTAAGAGGAGGTATGGGGAATGAGCAGTTCTTC. Protein sequence: CASSLRGGMGNEQFF.

The chain has TRBV7-9 and TRBJ1-3; the D is unclear. Germline V lookup: CDR1 SEHNR, CDR2 FQNEAQ (reference sequence). CDR3 length equals 14 residues. The V gene lost 5 bases and the J gene lost 2 bases, with 10 bases spanning the gap. This chain's CDR3 is CASSAGVTGNTIYF. CDR3 DNA sequence: TGTGCCAGCAGCGCTGGCGTCACTGGAAACACCATATATTTT.

A single count supports this clone. The CDR3 DNA follows: TGTGCCAGCAGCCCCTCGAACAGCAGATTGAATGAAAAACTGTTTTTT. Translation: CASSPSNSRLNEKLFF. This chain connects TRBV9 to TRBJ1-4; unclear D gene. Germline V CDR1 and CDR2: SGDLS, YYNGEE. Trimming left V 4 bases short and J 5 bases short, with 18 bases between. The length of the CDR3 is 16 residues.

There are many counts of this clone. The rearrangement joins TRBV7-2 to TRBJ2-3, with TRBD2 matching over 7 bases. The junction had 3 bases not matched to a gene; V was cut back by 3 bases and J by 3 bases. Germline-derived CDR1 and CDR2 are SGHTA and FQGNSA. The CDR3 has 14 amino acids. The CDR3: CASSLGGRTDTQYF. In DNA, the CDR3 is TGTGCCAGCAGCTTGGGAGGGAGGACAGATACGCAGTATTTT.

The genes are TRBV6-5 and TRBJ1-5; 7 nucleotides match TRBD1. The CDR3 is 13 residues long. J gave up 3 bases and V 6 bases, and 2 bases lay outside the gene matches. CDR1 is MNHEY and CDR2 is SVGAGI in the germline V gene. The CDR3 here is CASRGQANQPQHF. CDR3 coding DNA: TGTGCCAGCAGAGGACAGGCCAATCAGCCCCAGCATTTT.

The J gene is TRBJ1-1, the V gene TRBV7-9, with D possibly TRBD1 on 6 matching bases. This CDR3 is built from 15 residues. Trimming shortened V by 4 bases and J by 3 bases, and 15 bases separated the two germline ends. Germline V gene data show CDR1 as SEHNR and CDR2 as FQNEAQ (reference sequence). Here the CDR3 DNA reads TGTGCCAGCAGCTCCTGGGGGGGCTGGGACACTGAAGCTTTCTTT. It codes for CASSSWGGWDTEAFF. Using reference TRBV7-9 and TRBJ1-1 for the parts outside the CDR3, the full variable domain is DTGVSQNPRHKITKRGQNVTFRCDPISEHNRLYWYRQTLGQGPEFLTYFQNEAQLEKSRLLSDRFSAERPKGSFSTLEIQRTEQGDSAMYLCASSSWGGWDTEAFFGQGTRLTVV.

This chain joins TRBV27 and TRBJ2-4; tentative D call: TRBD2 (6 bases). Trimming took off 5 bases at V and 3 bases at J, with 20 bases between the two ends. CDR1 is MNHEY, CDR2 SMNVEV, per germline (reference sequence). This CDR3 has 17 residues. This chain's CDR3 is CASSPRDGEVVKNIQYF. In DNA, the CDR3 is TGTGCCAGCAGTCCCCGGGACGGGGAGGTCGTCAAAAACATTCAGTACTTC.

This clone showed up many times. This chain joins TRBV5-1 and TRBJ2-2; no reliable D call. Germline-derived CDR1 and CDR2 are SGHRS and YFSETQ. Trimming took 4 bases from V and 0 from J, leaving 4 bases between them. This CDR3 is 13 amino acids long. CDR3 residues: CASSASNTGELFF. The CDR3, as DNA: TGCGCCAGCAGCGCTTCGAACACCGGGGAGCTGTTTTTT. Full variable domain (rest looked up from reference TRBV5-1 and TRBJ2-2): KAGVTQTPRYLIKTRGQQVTLSCSPISGHRSVSWYQQTPGQGLQFLFEYFSETQRNKGNFPGRFSGRQFSNSRSEMNVSTLELGDSALYLCASSASNTGELFFGEGSRLTVL.

The chain combines TRBV7-2 with TRBJ2-7, with 12 bases aligning to TRBD2. V dropped 0 bases and J dropped 4; count of bases not matched to a gene: 1. The CDR3 has 15 residues. Germline V gene data show CDR1 as SGHTA and CDR2 as FQGNSA. CDR3 region: CASSLAGTSGYEQYF. CDR3 in DNA: TGTGCCAGCAGCTTAGCGGGGACTAGCGGGTACGAGCAGTACTTC. Variable domain in full (rest from reference TRBV7-2 and TRBJ2-7): GAGVSQSPSNKVTEKGKDVELRCDPISGHTALYWYRQSLGQGLEFLIYFQGNSAPDKSGLPSDRFSAERTGGSVSTLTIQRTQQEDSAVYLCASSLAGTSGYEQYFGPGTRLTVT.

The table lists this clone with a count of one. The chain has TRBV28 and TRBJ2-1, with TRBD2 matching 7 bases. This CDR3 spans 16 amino acids. V gave up 6 bases and J gave up 6 bases; unmatched junction bases: 14. CDR1 is MDHEN and CDR2 is SYDVKM in the germline V gene. CDR3 sequence reads: CASRSSGNLVPNEQFF. CDR3 nucleotides: TGTGCCAGCAGATCCAGCGGGAATCTAGTACCCAATGAGCAGTTCTTC.

This clone has just a few counts. The gene calls are TRBV30 and TRBJ1-3, with D unresolved. The germline CDR1 and CDR2 sequences are GTSNPN and SVGIG (reference sequence). Trimming removed 8 bases from V and 0 bases from J, with 17 bases in between. The length of the CDR3 is 15 residues. CDR3 nucleotide sequence: TGTGCCCACGCGGTAACCAGGCTCTCTGGAAACACCATATATTTT. This gives the protein CAHAVTRLSGNTIYF.

This chain connects TRBV10-3 to TRBJ1-1; weak D call: TRBD1 (6 bases). The CDR3 extends over 14 amino acids. Germline loops: CDR1 ENHRY, CDR2 SYGVKD. V lost 6 bases and J lost 1, with 12 bases in between. Here the CDR3 DNA reads TGTGCCATCAGACAAGACAGGACGAACACTGAAGCTTTCTTT. Protein sequence: CAIRQDRTNTEAFF.

This clone was seen a few times. The V call is TRBV6-1, the J call TRBJ2-7, with a possible D match to TRBD1 (8 bases). CDR1 and CDR2 (germline): MNHNS, SASEGT. V lost 6 bases to trimming and J lost 3 bases, with 12 bases between them. The CDR3 consists of 13 residues. CDR3: CASSNRGGYEQYF. DNA of the CDR3: TGTGCCAGCAGCAACAGGGGGGGCTACGAGCAGTACTTC.

This sequence joins TRBV4-2 and TRBJ1-1; D is possibly TRBD1 (6 bases). V lost 0 bases and J 5 bases, leaving 16 bases between the germline ends. CDR1 LGHNA and CDR2 YNFKEQ come from the germline V gene. The CDR3 loop spans 16 amino acids. CDR3 coding DNA: TGTGCCAGCAGCCAAGATCTTTGGGCAGGGGAGACTGAAGCTTTCTTT. Amino acids: CASSQDLWAGETEAFF.

The chain links TRBV4-2 to TRBJ2-1; 8 bases are shared with TRBD2. The CDR3 extends over 16 amino acids. Germline CDR1 LGHNA, CDR2 YNFKEQ. The V segment lost 4 bases and the J segment 0 bases; nucleotides outside the gene matches: 5. The CDR3 sequence: CASSPHSGNSYNEQFF. CDR3 nucleotide sequence: TGTGCCAGCAGCCCACATAGCGGGAACTCCTACAATGAGCAGTTCTTC.

The chain joins TRBV27 to TRBJ2-1; D may be TRBD2 (5 bases). Germline-derived CDR1 and CDR2 are MNHEY and SMNVEV (reference sequence). Trimming removed 2 bases at V and 9 bases at J, with 11 bases between. The CDR3 consists of 13 residues. The CDR3 protein is CASSLIREGEQFF. CDR3 sequence (DNA): TGTGCCAGCAGTTTAATCCGGGAAGGTGAGCAGTTCTTC.

The chain has TRBV30 and TRBJ1-2; the D gene is possibly TRBD1 (6 bases). CDR3 length: 14 amino acids. The germline V gene has CDR1 GTSNPN and CDR2 SVGIG (reference sequence). V shed 2 bases and J shed 1 base, with 11 bases lying between them. CDR3 nucleotides: TGTGCCTGGAGTAAGGGCAGGGGTAACTATGGCTACACCTTC. It translates to CAWSKGRGNYGYTF.

V is TRBV28 and J is TRBJ1-3; no clear D gene. Trimming pared 5 bases from V and 0 bases from J, leaving 14 bases between. The germline V gene has CDR1 MDHEN and CDR2 SYDVKM. The length of the CDR3 is 16 residues. As DNA, the CDR3 is TGTGCCAGCAGTGGCCCCGGACGGATCTCTGGAAACACCATATATTTT. Protein: CASSGPGRISGNTIYF.

The chain couples TRBV7-9 to TRBJ2-7; D is perhaps TRBD1 (5 bases). Between the trimmed V and J ends, which lost 5 bases and 4 bases, there was a span of 9 bases. From germline, CDR1 is SEHNR and CDR2 FQNEAQ (reference sequence). The CDR3 loop spans 12 amino acids. The CDR3, as DNA: TGTGCCAGCAGCAAACAGGAGTACGAGCAGTACTTC. This translates into CASSKQEYEQYF.